Sequencing of this T cell receptor beta chain was carried out in a study of T cell repertoires in cytomegalovirus infection. The wider study: CMV epitopes, recently identified HLA-C-restricted and well-studied HLA-B-restricted, were used. Public TCR beta signatures indicated both CMV infection and matching HLA type. The study, taken as a whole, reports: Adding up the frequency of public TCR beta families identified people who carried CMV plus the relevant HLA. Predominance within the ex vivo response was attributable to HLA-C-restricted CMV-specific TCR beta clonotypes.

The germline gives CDR1 SEHNR, CDR2 FQNEAQ (reference sequence). Trimming took off 1 base at V and 4 bases at J, with 13 bases between the two ends. The CDR3 covers 15 residues. TCRdb independently ran MiXCR on the reads; one entry per CDR3 protein. Here the sample spans about 700,000 distinct CDR3 sequences, 30% to 35% being singletons. Details on this clonotype: The antigen is not known.

This TCR was sampled from a human donor in good health (CMV status not recorded). Some clones in this sample may be carry-over from other donors' samples. The chain joins TRBV7-9 to TRBJ2-5, with D tentatively TRBD1 or TRBD2 (6 bases each). The sequenced sample was cultured PBMCs, obtained from culture after CMV antigen stimulation. CDR3 amino acids: CASSLGWRGIETQYF. In nucleotides, the CDR3 is TGTGCCAGCAGCTTAGGGTGGAGGGGGATAGAGACCCAGTACTTC.